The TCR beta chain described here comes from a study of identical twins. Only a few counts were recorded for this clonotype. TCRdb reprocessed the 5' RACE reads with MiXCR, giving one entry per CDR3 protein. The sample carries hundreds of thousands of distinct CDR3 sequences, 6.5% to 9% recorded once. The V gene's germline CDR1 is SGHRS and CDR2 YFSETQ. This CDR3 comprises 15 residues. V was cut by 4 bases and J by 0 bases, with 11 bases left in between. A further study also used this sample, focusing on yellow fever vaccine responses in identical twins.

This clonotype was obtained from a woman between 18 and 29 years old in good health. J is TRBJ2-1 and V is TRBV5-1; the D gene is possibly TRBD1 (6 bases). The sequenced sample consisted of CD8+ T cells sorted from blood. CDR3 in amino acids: CASSHGQSSYNEQFF. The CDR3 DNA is TGCGCCAGCAGCCACGGACAGAGCTCCTACAATGAGCAGTTCTTC.